The 8 T cell receptor beta chains given below trace back to one sample, sequenced in a study of shared clonotypes between healthy human individuals. Profiling relied on immunoSEQ multiplex PCR, and the TCRdb table lists in-frame clones only, not all of them. The data hold more than 900,000 clones, with approximately 78% observed a single time. The source material was memory CD4+ T cells from PBMCs. Subset given: CD45RA-negative fraction. These receptors all stem from a man in his late teens or twenties in good health. Some clones in this sample may be carry-over from other donors' samples.

The chain combines TRBV5-1 with TRBJ2-1; 9 bases map to TRBD2. After removal of 0 bases from V and 10 bases from J, the junction contained 8 bases not matched to a gene. Germline CDR1 and CDR2: SGHRS and YFSETQ. The CDR3 sequence is 15 residues long. The CDR3 sequence is CASSLVTAGGREQFF. The CDR3 DNA follows: TGCGCCAGCAGCTTGGTAACAGCGGGAGGTAGGGAGCAGTTCTTC.

V and J are TRBV10-3 and TRBJ2-7; 7 nucleotides line up with TRBD1. This CDR3 is 14 amino acids long. CDR1 is ENHRY, CDR2 SYGVKD, per germline. After removal of 8 bases from V and 0 bases from J, the junction contained 7 bases not matched to a gene. The CDR3 region is CAIRGDRDSYEQYF. The DNA for the CDR3 is TGTGCCATCCGGGGAGACAGGGACTCCTACGAGCAGTACTTC.

This sequence joins TRBV7-2 and TRBJ2-7; D is ambiguous. This CDR3 is 13 amino acids long. V was pared by 6 bases and J by 6 bases, with 15 bases between. CDR1 is SGHTA and CDR2 is FQGNSA in the germline V gene. For the CDR3, the DNA is TGTGCCAGCAGGCCGAGTACCTACGGCGAGCAGTACTTC. It codes for CASRPSTYGEQYF.

This chain connects TRBV7-3 to TRBJ2-3; 7 positions agree with TRBD1. This CDR3 is built from 15 residues. Germline V CDR1 and CDR2: SGHTA, FQGTGA. V dropped 5 bases and J dropped 3; count of bases not matched to a gene: 8. The CDR3, as DNA: TGTGCCAGCAGCCCCGAAGGGGGCCGTACAGATACGCAGTATTTT. The encoded protein is CASSPEGGRTDTQYF.

This clone was counted only a few times. In the same sample, other DNA sequences code for this CDR3. V and J are TRBV28 and TRBJ1-2; D call uncertain. CDR1 MDHEN and CDR2 SYDVKM come from the germline V gene. The CDR3 spans 15 residues. Trimming removed 7 bases at V and 0 bases at J, with 15 bases between. The CDR3, as DNA: TGTGCCAGCAAGGCCAACGGTAACGCTAACTATGGCTACACCTTC. Translation gives CASKANGNANYGYTF.

J is TRBJ1-6 and V is TRBV28; D is unclear. Germline V gene data show CDR1 as MDHEN and CDR2 as SYDVKM. Deletions cut 4 bases from V and 4 bases from J, with 8 bases between. The CDR3 loop spans 14 amino acids. This CDR3 is CASSSSWYNSPLHF. CDR3 nucleotide sequence: TGTGCCAGCAGTTCCAGTTGGTATAATTCACCCCTCCACTTT.

This clone was picked up one time. Other DNA sequences from this sample encode an identical CDR3 as well. This chain connects TRBV28 to TRBJ1-2; the D is unclear. This CDR3 spans 12 amino acids. The germline V gene has CDR1 MDHEN and CDR2 SYDVKM. The V end was cut by 4 bases, the J end by 4 bases, with 7 bases between. CDR3 sequence reads: CASSSTSYGYTF. The CDR3 DNA reads as TGTGCCAGCAGTTCAACAAGCTATGGCTACACCTTC.

The V gene is TRBV7-2, the J gene TRBJ2-2; unclear D gene. Trimming removed 4 bases from V and 4 bases from J, with 13 bases in between. Germline V gene sequence: CDR1 SGHTA, CDR2 FQGNSA. There are 15 residues in the CDR3. The CDR3: CASSSDLRGTGELFF. For the CDR3, the DNA is TGTGCCAGCAGCTCAGACCTTAGAGGCACCGGGGAGCTGTTTTTT.